This TCR beta chain originates from a study of blood T cell repertoires in COVID-19. This CDR3 has 12 amino acids. The V end was cut by 2 bases, the J end by 6 bases, with 6 bases between. Generated by immunoSEQ multiplex PCR, the TCRdb table keeps only in-frame clones and is missing some. The table lists some 150,000 clones, approximately 90% of them singletons. Turning to this clone: Within the sample, other DNA sequences also encode this same CDR3.

This sequence was found in a woman aged 40 to 50 with acute or convalescent COVID-19. The chain employs TRBV12-3 or TRBV12-4 and TRBJ2-3, with D unresolved. The sequenced material came from peripheral blood. The CDR3 DNA sequence: TGTGCCAGCAGTTTATCCACTGATACGCAGTATTTT. It encodes CASSLSTDTQYF.